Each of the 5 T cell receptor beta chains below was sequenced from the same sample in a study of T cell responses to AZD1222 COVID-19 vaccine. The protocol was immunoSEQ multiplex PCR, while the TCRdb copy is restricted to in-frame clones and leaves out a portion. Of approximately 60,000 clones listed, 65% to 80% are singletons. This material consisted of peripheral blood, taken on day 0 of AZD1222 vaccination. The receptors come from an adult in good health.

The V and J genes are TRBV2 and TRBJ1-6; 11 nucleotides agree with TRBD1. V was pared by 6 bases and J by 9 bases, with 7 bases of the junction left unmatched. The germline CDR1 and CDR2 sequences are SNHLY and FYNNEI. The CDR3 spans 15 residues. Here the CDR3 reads CASSWTGGGSSPLHF. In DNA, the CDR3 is TGTGCCAGCAGCTGGACAGGGGGCGGTAGTTCACCCCTCCACTTT. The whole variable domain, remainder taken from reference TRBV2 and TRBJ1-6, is EPEVTQTPSHQVTQMGQEVILRCVPISNHLYFYWYRQILGQKVEFLVSFYNNEISEKSEIFDDQFSVERPDGSNFTLKIRSTKLEDSAMYFCASSWTGGGSSPLHFGNGTRLTVT.

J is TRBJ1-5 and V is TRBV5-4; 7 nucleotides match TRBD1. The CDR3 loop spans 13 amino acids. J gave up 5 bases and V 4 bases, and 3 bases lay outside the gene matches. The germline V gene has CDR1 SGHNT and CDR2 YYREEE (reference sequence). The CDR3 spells CASSIQGYQPQHF. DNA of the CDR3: TGTGCCAGCAGCATACAGGGGTATCAGCCCCAGCATTTT.

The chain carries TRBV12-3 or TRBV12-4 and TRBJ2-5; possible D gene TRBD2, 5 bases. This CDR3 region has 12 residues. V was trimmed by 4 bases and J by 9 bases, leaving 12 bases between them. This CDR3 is CASSSGPGAQYF. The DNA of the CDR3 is TGTGCCAGCAGTTCCGGGCCCGGGGCCCAGTACTTC.

CDR3 nucleotide sequence: TGTGCCAGCAGCTATAACGGTCACTATGGCTACACCTTC. Protein product: CASSYNGHYGYTF. The genes are TRBV5-4 and TRBJ1-2; D gene ambiguous. Germline V CDR1 and CDR2: SGHNT, YYREEE (reference sequence). This CDR3 is 13 amino acids long. Trimming took off 3 bases at V and 3 bases at J, with 9 bases between the two ends. Drawing the rest from reference TRBV5-4 and TRBJ1-2, the complete variable domain is ETGVTQSPTHLIKTRGQQVTLRCSSQSGHNTVSWYQQALGQGPQFIFQYYREEENGRGNFPPRFSGLQFPNYSSELNVNALELDDSALYLCASSYNGHYGYTFGSGTRLTVV.

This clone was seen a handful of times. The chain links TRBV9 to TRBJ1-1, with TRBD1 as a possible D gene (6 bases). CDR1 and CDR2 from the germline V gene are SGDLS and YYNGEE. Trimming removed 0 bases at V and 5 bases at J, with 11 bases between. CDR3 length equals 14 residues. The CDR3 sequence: CASSVGGGGTEAFF. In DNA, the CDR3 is TGTGCCAGCAGCGTAGGAGGGGGAGGAACTGAAGCTTTCTTT.